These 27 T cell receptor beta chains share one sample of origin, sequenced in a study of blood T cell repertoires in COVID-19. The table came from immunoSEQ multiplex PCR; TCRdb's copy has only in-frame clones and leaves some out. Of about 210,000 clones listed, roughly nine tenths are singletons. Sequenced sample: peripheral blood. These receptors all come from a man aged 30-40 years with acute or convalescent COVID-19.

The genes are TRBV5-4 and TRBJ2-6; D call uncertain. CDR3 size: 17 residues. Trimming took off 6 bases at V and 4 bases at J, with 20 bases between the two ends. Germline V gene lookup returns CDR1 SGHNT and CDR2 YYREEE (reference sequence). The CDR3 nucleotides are TGTGCCAGCACCCTCCTCCCCGTAGTTCCGGGGGCCAACGTCCTGACTTTC. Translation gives CASTLLPVVPGANVLTF.

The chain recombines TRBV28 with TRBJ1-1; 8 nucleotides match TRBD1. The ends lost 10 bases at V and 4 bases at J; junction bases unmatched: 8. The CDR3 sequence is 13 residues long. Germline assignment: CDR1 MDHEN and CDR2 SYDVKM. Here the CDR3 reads CATTDRVGTEAFF. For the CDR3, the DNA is TGTGCCACCACGGACAGGGTTGGCACTGAAGCTTTCTTT.

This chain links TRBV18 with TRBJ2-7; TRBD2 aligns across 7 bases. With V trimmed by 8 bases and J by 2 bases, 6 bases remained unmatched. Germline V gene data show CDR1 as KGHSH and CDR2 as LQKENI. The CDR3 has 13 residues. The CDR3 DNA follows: TGTGCCAGCAGCCTAGCGGCGCCCTACGAGCAGTACTTC. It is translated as CASSLAAPYEQYF.

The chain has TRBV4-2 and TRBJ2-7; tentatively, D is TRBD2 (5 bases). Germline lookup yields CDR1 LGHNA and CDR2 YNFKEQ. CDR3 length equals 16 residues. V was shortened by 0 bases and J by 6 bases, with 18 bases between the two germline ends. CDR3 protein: CASSQDRGFRESEQYF. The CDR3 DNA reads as TGTGCCAGCAGCCAAGACCGGGGATTTCGAGAATCCGAGCAGTACTTC.

CDR3 protein: CASSDPRQGSNYGYTF. In nucleotides, the CDR3 is TGCGCCAGCAGTGATCCAAGACAGGGCAGTAACTATGGCTACACCTTC. V gene TRBV10-2 combines with J gene TRBJ1-2; 7 positions match TRBD1. The CDR3 is made up of 16 amino acids. V lost 3 bases to trimming and J lost 1 base; unmatched junction nucleotides: 8. Germline V gives CDR1 WSHSY, CDR2 SAAADI.

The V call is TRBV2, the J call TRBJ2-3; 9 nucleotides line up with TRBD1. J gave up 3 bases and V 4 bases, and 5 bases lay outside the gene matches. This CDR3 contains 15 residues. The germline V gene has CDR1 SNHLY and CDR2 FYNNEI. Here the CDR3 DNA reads TGTGCCAGCAGTGCTGACAGGGGGAAAACAGATACGCAGTATTTT. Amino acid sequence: CASSADRGKTDTQYF.

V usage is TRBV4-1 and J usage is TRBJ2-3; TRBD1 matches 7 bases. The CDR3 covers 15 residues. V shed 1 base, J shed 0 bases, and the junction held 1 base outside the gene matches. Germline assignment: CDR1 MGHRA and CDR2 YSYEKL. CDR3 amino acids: CASSQVRGSTDTQYF. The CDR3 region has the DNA TGCGCCAGCAGCCAAGTCAGGGGGAGCACAGATACGCAGTATTTT.

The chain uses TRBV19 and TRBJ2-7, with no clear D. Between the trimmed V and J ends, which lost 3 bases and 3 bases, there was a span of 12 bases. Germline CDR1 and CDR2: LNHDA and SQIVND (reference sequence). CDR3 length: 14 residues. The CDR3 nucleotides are TGTGCCAGTAGTATTTTGCATCCAGACTACGAGCAGTACTTC. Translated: CASSILHPDYEQYF.

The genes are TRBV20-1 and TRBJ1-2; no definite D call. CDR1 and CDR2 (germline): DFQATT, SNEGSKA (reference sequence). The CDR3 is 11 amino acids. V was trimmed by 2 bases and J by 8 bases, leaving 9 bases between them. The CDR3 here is CSARSRVGYTF. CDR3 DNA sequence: TGCAGTGCTAGATCGCGGGTAGGCTACACCTTC.

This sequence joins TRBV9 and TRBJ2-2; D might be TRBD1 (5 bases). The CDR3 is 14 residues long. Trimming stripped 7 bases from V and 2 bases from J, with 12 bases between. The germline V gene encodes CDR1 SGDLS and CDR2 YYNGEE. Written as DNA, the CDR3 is TGTGCCAGCGGACGACAGACAAACACCGGGGAGCTGTTTTTT. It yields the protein CASGRQTNTGELFF.

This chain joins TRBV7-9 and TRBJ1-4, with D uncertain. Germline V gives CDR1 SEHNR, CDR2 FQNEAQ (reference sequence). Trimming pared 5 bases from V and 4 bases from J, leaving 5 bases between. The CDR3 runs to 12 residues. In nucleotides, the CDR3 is TGTGCCAGCAGCCGGGTTAATGAAAAACTGTTTTTT. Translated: CASSRVNEKLFF.

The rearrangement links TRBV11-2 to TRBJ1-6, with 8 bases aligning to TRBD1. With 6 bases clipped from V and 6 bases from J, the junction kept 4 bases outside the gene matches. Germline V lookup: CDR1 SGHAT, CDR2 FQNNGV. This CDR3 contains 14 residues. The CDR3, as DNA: TGTGCCAGCAGTCCCAGGGGGCGTAATTCACCCCTCCACTTT. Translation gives CASSPRGRNSPLHF.

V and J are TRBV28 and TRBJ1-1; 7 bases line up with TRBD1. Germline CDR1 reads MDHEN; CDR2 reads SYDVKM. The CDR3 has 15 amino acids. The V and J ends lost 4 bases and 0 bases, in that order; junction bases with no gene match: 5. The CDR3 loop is CASSYPGTVNTEAFF. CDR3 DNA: TGTGCCAGCAGTTACCCCGGGACAGTGAACACTGAAGCTTTCTTT.

CDR3 DNA sequence: TGTGCCAGCAGCTTCGAGCGGGGGGGGACGAATGAGCAGTTCTTC. It encodes CASSFERGGTNEQFF. This chain uses TRBV11-2 with TRBJ2-1; 10 bases agree with TRBD2. V was clipped by 3 bases and J by 7 bases; unmatched bases: 6. Germline assignment: CDR1 SGHAT and CDR2 FQNNGV. The length of the CDR3 is 15 residues.

CDR3 loop: CASSLSGRGTGELFF. In DNA, the CDR3 is TGTGCCAGCAGCTTATCGGGCAGGGGCACCGGGGAGCTGTTTTTT. This chain uses TRBV7-9 with TRBJ2-2; maybe TRBD1 (6 bases). From germline, CDR1 is SEHNR and CDR2 FQNEAQ (reference sequence). The CDR3 sequence is 15 residues long. V shed 2 bases and J shed 4 bases, with 11 bases lying between them.

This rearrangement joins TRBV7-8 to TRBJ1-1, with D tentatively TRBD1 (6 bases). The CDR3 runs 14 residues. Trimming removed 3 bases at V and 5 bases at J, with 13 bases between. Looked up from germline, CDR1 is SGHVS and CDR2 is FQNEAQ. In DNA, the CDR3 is TGTGCCAGCAGCTTCGGGGGGGCTGGGACTGAAGCTTTCTTT. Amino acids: CASSFGGAGTEAFF.

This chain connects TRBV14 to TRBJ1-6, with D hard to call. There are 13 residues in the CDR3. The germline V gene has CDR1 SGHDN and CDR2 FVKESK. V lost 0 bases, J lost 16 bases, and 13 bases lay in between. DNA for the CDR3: TGTGCCAGCAGCCAAGAGAGCGGGATTCGACTCCACTTT. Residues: CASSQESGIRLHF. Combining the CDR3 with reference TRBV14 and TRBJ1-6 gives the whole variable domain EAGVTQFPSHSVIEKGQTVTLRCDPISGHDNLYWYRRVMGKEIKFLLHFVKESKQDESGMPNNRFLAERTGGTYSTLKVQPAELEDSGVYFCASSQESGIRLHFGNGTRLTVT.

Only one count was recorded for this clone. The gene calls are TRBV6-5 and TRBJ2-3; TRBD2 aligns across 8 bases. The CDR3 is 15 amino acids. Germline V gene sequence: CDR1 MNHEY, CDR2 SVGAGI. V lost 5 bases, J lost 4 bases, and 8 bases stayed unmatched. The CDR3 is CASSPLAAPPDTQYF. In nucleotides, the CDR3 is TGTGCCAGCAGTCCACTAGCGGCCCCCCCAGATACGCAGTATTTT.

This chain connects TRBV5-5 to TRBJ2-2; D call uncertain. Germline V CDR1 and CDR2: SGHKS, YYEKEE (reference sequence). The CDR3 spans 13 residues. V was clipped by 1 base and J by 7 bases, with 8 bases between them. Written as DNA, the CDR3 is TGTGCCAGCAGCTTGTACGGAGACGGGGAGCTGTTTTTT. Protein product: CASSLYGDGELFF.

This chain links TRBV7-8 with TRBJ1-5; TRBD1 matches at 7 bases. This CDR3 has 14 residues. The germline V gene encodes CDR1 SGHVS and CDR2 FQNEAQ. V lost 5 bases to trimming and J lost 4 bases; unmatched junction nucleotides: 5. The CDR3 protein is CASSRDSWNQPQHF. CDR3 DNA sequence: TGTGCCAGCAGCCGGGACAGCTGGAATCAGCCCCAGCATTTT.

The CDR3 nucleotides read TGTGCCAGCAGCCAAGATACGGGGTTGGGAGGCTACACCTTC. Translation: CASSQDTGLGGYTF. The chain is built from TRBV3-1 (or the pseudogene TRBV3-2) and TRBJ1-2; no definite D call. This CDR3 comprises 14 residues. The V end was cut by 0 bases, the J end by 8 bases, with 13 bases between. The germline gives CDR1 LGHDT, CDR2 YNNKEL (reference sequence).

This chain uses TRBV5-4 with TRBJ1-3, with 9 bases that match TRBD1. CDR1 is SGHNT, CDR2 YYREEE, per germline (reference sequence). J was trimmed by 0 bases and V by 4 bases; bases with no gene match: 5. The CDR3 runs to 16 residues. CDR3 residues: CASSPGQGYSGNTIYF. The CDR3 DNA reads TGTGCCAGCAGCCCAGGACAGGGGTACTCTGGAAACACCATATATTTT. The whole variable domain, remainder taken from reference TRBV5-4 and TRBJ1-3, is ETGVTQSPTHLIKTRGQQVTLRCSSQSGHNTVSWYQQALGQGPQFIFQYYREEENGRGNFPPRFSGLQFPNYSSELNVNALELDDSALYLCASSPGQGYSGNTIYFGEGSWLTVV.

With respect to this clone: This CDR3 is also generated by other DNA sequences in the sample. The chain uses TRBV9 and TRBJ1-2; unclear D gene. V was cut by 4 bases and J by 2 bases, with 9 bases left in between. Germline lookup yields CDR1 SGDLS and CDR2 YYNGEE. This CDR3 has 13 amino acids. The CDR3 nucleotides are TGTGCCAGCAGCCTGGACTCCAACTATGGCTACACCTTC. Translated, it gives CASSLDSNYGYTF.

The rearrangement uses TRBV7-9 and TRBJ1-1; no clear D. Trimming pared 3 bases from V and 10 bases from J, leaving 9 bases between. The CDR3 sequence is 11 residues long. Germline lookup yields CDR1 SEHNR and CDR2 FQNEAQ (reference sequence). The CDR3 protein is CASSLMRVAFF. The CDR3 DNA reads TGTGCCAGCAGCTTGATGCGGGTAGCTTTCTTT.

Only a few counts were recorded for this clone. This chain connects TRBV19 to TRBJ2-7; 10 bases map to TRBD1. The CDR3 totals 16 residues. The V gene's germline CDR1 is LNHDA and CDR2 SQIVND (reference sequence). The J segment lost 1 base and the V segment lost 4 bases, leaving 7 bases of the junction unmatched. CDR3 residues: CASSTGQGVRSYEQYF. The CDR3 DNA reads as TGTGCCAGTAGTACCGGACAGGGGGTAAGATCCTACGAGCAGTACTTC.

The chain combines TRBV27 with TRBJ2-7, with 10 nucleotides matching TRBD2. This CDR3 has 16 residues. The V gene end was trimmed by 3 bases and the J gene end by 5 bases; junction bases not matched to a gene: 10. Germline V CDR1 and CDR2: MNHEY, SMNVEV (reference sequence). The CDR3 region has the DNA TGTGCCAGCAGTTTTCTACCTAGCGGGGGCGGCCACGAGCAGTACTTC. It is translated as CASSFLPSGGGHEQYF.

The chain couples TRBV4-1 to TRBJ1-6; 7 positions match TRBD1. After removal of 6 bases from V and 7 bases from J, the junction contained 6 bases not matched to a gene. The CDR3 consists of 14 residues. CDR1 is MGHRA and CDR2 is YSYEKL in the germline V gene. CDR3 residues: CASRSGTVNSPLHF. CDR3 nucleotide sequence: TGCGCCAGCAGATCCGGGACAGTGAATTCACCCCTCCACTTT.